This T cell receptor (beta chain) was sequenced in a study of blood T cells in healthy people across ages. It was with a sample-barcoded 5' primer and a J-beta primer mix that a second PCR of about 6 to 11 cycles was run. TCRdb reprocessed the 5' RACE reads via MiXCR and lists one record per CDR3 protein. The table has 1.5 million to 2 million distinct CDR3 sequences, roughly 49% seen once. The sample providers were healthy Caucasian people from Russia, aged about 6 to 95. This CDR3 comprises 14 residues. The V gene lost 0 bases and the J gene lost 4 bases, with 12 bases spanning the gap. Germline V gene sequence: CDR1 DFQATT, CDR2 SNEGSKA (reference sequence).

Source material: blood. The source is a woman in her thirties or forties in good health. The chain couples TRBV20-1 to TRBJ1-2; possible D gene TRBD1, 5 bases. CDR3 in amino acids: CSARDQGSSYGYTF. DNA for the CDR3: TGCAGTGCTAGAGATCAGGGATCTAGCTATGGCTACACCTTC.